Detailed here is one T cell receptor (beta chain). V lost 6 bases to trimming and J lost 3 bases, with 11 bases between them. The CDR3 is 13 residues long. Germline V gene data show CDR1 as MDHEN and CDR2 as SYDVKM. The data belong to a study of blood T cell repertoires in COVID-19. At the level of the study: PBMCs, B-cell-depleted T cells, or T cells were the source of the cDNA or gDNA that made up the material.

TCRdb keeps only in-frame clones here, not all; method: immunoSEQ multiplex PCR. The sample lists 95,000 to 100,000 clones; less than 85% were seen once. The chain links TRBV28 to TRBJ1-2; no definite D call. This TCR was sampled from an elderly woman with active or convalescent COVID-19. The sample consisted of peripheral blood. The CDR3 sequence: CASRLFQDYGYTF. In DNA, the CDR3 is TGTGCCAGCAGACTCTTCCAGGACTATGGCTACACCTTC.